The clone carrying this T cell receptor beta chain was counted a single time. The data are from a study of blood T cell repertoires in COVID-19. Study in general: The study drew acute and convalescent COVID-19 samples from the United States, Italy and Spain. Nucleic acid was either cDNA or gDNA, and it came from T cells, B-cell-depleted T cells, or PBMCs.

Enrollment of patients from Seattle took place during active infection, with longitudinal follow-up. As processed by the authors: It was from reference gene primer amplification that nucleated cell counts were estimated. Generated by immunoSEQ multiplex PCR, the TCRdb table keeps only in-frame clones and is missing some. For V, J and clone size, that table is used; D and trimming come from the DNA. Found here are around 280,000 clones, more than 70% of them singletons; the top ten hold roughly 12%. Germline V lookup: CDR1 ENHRY, CDR2 SYGVKD. With 5 bases clipped from V and 0 bases from J, the junction kept 6 bases outside the gene matches. The CDR3 runs 15 residues.

The receptor was isolated from a woman in her twenties or thirties with COVID-19, enrolled during active disease. The sample taken for sequencing was peripheral blood. This chain connects TRBV10-3 to TRBJ1-1; 7 nucleotides match TRBD1. The chain's CDR3 is CAISPRTGMNTEAFF. CDR3 DNA: TGTGCCATCAGTCCTCGGACAGGTATGAACACTGAAGCTTTCTTT.